These T cell receptor beta chains were read from a single sample in a study of identifying expanded T cells in peripheral blood. Sequencing was performed with immunoSEQ multiplex PCR; in TCRdb, only in-frame clones are kept and a portion is missing. The sample yields roughly 75,000 clones, around 90% seen once. The sequenced sample consisted of blood. All receptors come from a person between 18 and 75 years old in good health. Each CDR3 is given without its conserved first and last residue.

V: TRBV29-1; J: TRBJ1-1; CDR3: SVGLGETEAF
V: TRBV7-9; J: TRBJ2-7; CDR3: ASSPGTGYEQY
V: TRBV6-5; J: TRBJ1-6; CDR3: ASSSGPYNSALH
V: TRBV5-8; J: TRBJ2-4; CDR3: ASSFESGYSNIQY
V: TRBV7-2; J: TRBJ2-7; CDR3: ASSLSGSGTYEQY
V: TRBV9; J: TRBJ2-2; CDR3: ASSETGRPSGELF
V: TRBV30; J: TRBJ2-7; CDR3: AWSVVTPQQY
V: TRBV4-3; J: TRBJ2-5; CDR3: ASSRETSGGQETQY
V: TRBV7-9; J: TRBJ2-5; CDR3: ASTRGLAGYEETQY
V: TRBV2; J: TRBJ1-1; CDR3: ASRGTPAGRAF
V: TRBV29-1; J: TRBJ2-1; CDR3: SFFGTSGTNEQF
V: TRBV10-3; J: TRBJ1-5; CDR3: AISESVNQPQH
V: TRBV18; J: TRBJ2-3; CDR3: ASSRLPSGPTDTQY
V: TRBV27; J: TRBJ2-7; CDR3: ASSLTGLSYEQY
V: TRBV2; J: TRBJ1-4; CDR3: ASRGRDRGDEKLF
V: TRBV15; J: TRBJ2-5; CDR3: ATSQQGETQY
V: TRBV4-3; J: TRBJ2-1; CDR3: ASSQEWNDEQF
V: TRBV30; J: TRBJ1-3; CDR3: AWSSTRTSFGNTIY
V: TRBV11-3; J: TRBJ2-3; CDR3: ASSFRPTDTQY
V: TRBV29-1; J: TRBJ1-2; CDR3: STHGGDYGYT
V: TRBV10-3; J: TRBJ2-2; CDR3: AISFGQTNTGELF
V: TRBV4-3; J: TRBJ2-1; CDR3: ASSLRDRGYEQF
V: TRBV7-9; J: TRBJ2-1; CDR3: ASYHSGSSYNEQF
V: TRBV5-1; J: TRBJ2-1; CDR3: ASSSGRQPSSYNEQF
V: TRBV11-1; J: TRBJ1-1; CDR3: ASSLNRYEAF
V: TRBV7-9; J: TRBJ2-1; CDR3: ASSLRNSASLNEQF
V: TRBV5-1; J: TRBJ1-2; CDR3: ASSLIPGNYGYT
V: TRBV6-6; J: TRBJ2-5; CDR3: ASSTTGRETQY
V: TRBV6-5; J: TRBJ2-7; CDR3: ASSLAGGTYEQY
V: TRBV9; J: TRBJ2-3; CDR3: ASSDSGRPTDTQY
V: TRBV18; J: TRBJ1-1; CDR3: ASSPPALNTEAF
V: TRBV30; J: TRBJ2-7; CDR3: AWSSDGYEQY
V: TRBV12-5; J: TRBJ2-7; CDR3: ASGLDRGYEQY
V: TRBV7-8; J: TRBJ1-5; CDR3: ASSLAPGNQPQH
V: TRBV7-2; J: TRBJ2-2; CDR3: ASSRGGLAGELF
V: TRBV5-1; J: TRBJ2-7; CDR3: ASSSLAGVSYEQY
V: TRBV14; J: TRBJ2-1; CDR3: ASSQGWTGTTSGRIYNEQF
V: TRBV5-6; J: TRBJ2-1; CDR3: ASRTQTGGNEQF
V: TRBV4-1; J: TRBJ1-1; CDR3: ASSHDKRGHSNTEAF
V: TRBV6-1; J: TRBJ2-7; CDR3: ASRGSSYEQY
V: TRBV7-2; J: TRBJ2-1; CDR3: ASSLARNEQF
V: TRBV6-6; J: TRBJ2-4; CDR3: ASTVTRGTGGGIQY
V: TRBV19; J: TRBJ1-4; CDR3: ASSIGTGGYEKLF
V: TRBV10-3; J: TRBJ1-2; CDR3: AISAAGGGNGYT
V: TRBV19; J: TRBJ2-7; CDR3: ASSPGGTQEQY
V: TRBV7-2; J: TRBJ2-3; CDR3: ASSLAGGPADTQY
V: TRBV21-1; J: TRBJ2-7; CDR3: ASSKFGTGNNEQY
V: TRBV20-1; J: TRBJ2-7; CDR3: SATNSYEQY
V: TRBV30; J: TRBJ1-5; CDR3: AWATGGNQPQH
V: TRBV11-3; J: TRBJ2-7; CDR3: ASSRGSDYEQY
V: TRBV7-2; J: TRBJ1-2; CDR3: ASSLGGAGYT
V: TRBV10-3; J: TRBJ1-4; CDR3: AIASTGGAEKLF
V: TRBV5-1; J: TRBJ1-2; CDR3: ASSLGQAAGYT
V: TRBV2; J: TRBJ1-2; CDR3: ASSEGPPT
V: TRBV18; J: TRBJ2-7; CDR3: ASSPLGLAGAYEQY
V: TRBV6-1; J: TRBJ1-1; CDR3: ASSEGGRRGALSTEAF
V: TRBV11-2; J: TRBJ2-7; CDR3: ASSLPYFSDTESYEQY